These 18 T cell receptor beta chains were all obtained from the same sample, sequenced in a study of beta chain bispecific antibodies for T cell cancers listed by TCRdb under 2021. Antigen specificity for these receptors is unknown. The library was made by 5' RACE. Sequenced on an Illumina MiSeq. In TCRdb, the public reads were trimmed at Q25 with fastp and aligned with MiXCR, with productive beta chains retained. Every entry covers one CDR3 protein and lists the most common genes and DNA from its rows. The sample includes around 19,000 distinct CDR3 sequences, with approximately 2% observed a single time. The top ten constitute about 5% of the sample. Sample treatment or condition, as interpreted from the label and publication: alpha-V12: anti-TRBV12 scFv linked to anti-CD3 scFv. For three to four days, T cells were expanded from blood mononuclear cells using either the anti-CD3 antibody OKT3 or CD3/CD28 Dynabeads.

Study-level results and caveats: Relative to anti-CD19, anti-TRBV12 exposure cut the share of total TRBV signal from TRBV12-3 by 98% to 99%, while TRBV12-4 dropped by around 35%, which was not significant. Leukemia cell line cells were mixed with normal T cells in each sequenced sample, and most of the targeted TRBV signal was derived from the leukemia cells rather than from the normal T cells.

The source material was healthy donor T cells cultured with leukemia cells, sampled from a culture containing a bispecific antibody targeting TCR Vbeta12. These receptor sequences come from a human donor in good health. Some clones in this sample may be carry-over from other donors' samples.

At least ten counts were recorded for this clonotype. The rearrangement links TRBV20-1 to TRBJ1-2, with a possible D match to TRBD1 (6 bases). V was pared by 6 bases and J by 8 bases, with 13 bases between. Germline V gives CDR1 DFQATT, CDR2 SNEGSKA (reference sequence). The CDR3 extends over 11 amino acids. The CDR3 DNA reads TGCAGTGCCGACTACAGGGAAGGCTACACCTTC. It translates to CSADYREGYTF.

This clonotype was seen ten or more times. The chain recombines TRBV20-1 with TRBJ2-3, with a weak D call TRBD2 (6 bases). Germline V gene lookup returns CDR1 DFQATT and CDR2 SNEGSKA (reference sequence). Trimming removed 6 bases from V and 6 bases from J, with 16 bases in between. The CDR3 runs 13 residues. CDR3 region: CSATWGEADTQYF. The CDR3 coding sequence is TGCAGTGCCACTTGGGGGGAAGCGGATACGCAGTATTTT.

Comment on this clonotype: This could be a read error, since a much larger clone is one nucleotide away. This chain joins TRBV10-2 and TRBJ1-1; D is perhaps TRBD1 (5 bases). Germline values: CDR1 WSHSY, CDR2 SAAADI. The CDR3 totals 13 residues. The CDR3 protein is CASNEIQVHEAFF. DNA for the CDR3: TGCGCCAGCAATGAGATACAGGTGCATGAAGCTTTCTTT.

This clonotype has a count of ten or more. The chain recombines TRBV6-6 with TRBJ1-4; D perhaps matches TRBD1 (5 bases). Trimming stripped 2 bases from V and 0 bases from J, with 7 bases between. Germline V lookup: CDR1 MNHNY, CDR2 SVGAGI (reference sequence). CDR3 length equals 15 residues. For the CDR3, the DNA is TGTGCCAGCAGTTACCTGGGGGCAACTAATGAAAAACTGTTTTTT. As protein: CASSYLGATNEKLFF.

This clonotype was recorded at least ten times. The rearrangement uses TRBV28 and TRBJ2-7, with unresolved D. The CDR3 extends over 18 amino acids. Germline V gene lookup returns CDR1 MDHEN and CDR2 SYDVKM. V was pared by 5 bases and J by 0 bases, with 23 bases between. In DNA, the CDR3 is TGTGCCAGCAGTCCTCTGTCGGCCCATTTAACGGGCTCCTACGAGCAGTACTTC. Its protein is CASSPLSAHLTGSYEQYF.

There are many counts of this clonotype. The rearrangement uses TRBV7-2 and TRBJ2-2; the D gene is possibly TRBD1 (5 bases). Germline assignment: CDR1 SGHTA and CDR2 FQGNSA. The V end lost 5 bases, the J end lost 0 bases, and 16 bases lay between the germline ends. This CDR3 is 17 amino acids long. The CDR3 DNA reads TGTGCCAGCAGCCCCGAAACGGGCAGGGCGAACACCGGGGAGCTGTTTTTT. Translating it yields CASSPETGRANTGELFF.

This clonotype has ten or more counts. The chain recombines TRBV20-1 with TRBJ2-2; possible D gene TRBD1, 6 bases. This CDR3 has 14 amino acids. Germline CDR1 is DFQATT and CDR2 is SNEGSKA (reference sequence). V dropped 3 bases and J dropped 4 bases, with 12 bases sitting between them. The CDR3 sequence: CSASTGYTTGELFF. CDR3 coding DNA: TGCAGTGCTAGTACAGGGTACACCACCGGGGAGCTGTTTTTT.

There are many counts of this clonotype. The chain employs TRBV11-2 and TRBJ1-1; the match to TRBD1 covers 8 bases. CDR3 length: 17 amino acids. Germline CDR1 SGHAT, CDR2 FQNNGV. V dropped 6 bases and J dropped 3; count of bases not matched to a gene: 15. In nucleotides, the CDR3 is TGTGCCAGCAGACATACGACAGGGGCCTCAGGGGACACTGAAGCTTTCTTT. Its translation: CASRHTTGASGDTEAFF. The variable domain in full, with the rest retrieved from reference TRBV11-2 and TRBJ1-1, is EAGVAQSPRYKIIEKRQSVAFWCNPISGHATLYWYQQILGQGPKLLIQFQNNGVVDDSQLPKDRFSAERLKGVDSTLKIQPAKLEDSAVYLCASRHTTGASGDTEAFFGQGTRLTVV.

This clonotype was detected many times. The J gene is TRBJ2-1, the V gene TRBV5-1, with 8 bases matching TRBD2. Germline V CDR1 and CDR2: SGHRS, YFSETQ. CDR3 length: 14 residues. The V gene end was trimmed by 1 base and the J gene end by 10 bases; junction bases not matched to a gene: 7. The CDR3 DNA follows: TGCGCCAGCAGCTTGACGGGGGGGGCGGACGAGCAGTTCTTC. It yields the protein CASSLTGGADEQFF.

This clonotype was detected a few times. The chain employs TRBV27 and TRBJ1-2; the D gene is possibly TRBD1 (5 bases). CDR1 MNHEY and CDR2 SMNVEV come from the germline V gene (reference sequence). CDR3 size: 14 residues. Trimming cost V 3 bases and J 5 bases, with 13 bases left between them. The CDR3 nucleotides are TGTGCCAGCAGTTTGGGCCAGGGTCGGTATGGCTACACCTTC. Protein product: CASSLGQGRYGYTF.

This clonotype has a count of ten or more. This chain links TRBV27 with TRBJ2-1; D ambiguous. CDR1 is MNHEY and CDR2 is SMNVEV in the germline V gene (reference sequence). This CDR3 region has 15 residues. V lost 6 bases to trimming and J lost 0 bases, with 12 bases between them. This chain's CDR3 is CASRPGRSSYNEQFF. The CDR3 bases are TGTGCCAGCAGGCCGGGCAGGAGCTCCTACAATGAGCAGTTCTTC.

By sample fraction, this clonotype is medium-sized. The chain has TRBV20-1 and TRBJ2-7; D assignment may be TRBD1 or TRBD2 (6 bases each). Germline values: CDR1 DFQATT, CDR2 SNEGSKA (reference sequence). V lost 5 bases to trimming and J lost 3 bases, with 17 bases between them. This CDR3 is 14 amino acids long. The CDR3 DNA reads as TGCAGTGCTGAAGGGGGGACTCAGTTCTACGAGCAGTACTTC. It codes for CSAEGGTQFYEQYF.

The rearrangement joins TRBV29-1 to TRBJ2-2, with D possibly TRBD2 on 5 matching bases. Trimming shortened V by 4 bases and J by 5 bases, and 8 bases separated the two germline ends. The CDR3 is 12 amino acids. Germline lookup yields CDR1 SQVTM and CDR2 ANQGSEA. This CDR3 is CSVVEGTGELFF. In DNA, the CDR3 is TGCAGCGTTGTTGAGGGAACCGGGGAGCTGTTTTTT.

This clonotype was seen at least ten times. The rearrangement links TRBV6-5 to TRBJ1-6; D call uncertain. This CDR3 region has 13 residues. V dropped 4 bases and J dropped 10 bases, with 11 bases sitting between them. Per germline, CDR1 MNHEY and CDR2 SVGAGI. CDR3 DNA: TGTGCCAGCAGTTTGGGTGCAAACTCACCCCTCCACTTT. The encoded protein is CASSLGANSPLHF.

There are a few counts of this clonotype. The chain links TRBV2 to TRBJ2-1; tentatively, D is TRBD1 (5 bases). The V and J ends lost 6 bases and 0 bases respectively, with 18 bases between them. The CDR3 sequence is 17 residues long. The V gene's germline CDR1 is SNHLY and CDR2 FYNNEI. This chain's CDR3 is CASRARFGASSYNEQFF. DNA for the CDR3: TGTGCCAGCAGGGCCCGTTTTGGGGCCAGCTCCTACAATGAGCAGTTCTTC.

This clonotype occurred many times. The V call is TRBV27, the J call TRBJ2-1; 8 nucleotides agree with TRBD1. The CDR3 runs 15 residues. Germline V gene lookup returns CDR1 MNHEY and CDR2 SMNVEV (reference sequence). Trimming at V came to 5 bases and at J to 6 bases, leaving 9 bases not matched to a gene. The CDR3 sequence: CASSPFSTGGNEQFF. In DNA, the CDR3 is TGTGCCAGCAGTCCGTTCTCAACAGGGGGCAATGAGCAGTTCTTC.

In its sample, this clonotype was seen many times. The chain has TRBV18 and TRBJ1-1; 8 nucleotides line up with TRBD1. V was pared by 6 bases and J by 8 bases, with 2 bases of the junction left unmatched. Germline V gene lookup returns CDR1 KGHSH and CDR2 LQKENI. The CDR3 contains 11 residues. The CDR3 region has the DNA TGTGCCAGCTCCCGGACAGGGGAAGCTTTCTTT. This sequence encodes CASSRTGEAFF.

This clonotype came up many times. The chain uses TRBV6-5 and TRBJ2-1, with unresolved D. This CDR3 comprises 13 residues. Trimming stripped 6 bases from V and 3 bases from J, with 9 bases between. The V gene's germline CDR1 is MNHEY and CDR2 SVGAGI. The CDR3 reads CASRAINYNEQFF. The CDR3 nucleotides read TGTGCCAGCAGAGCAATAAACTACAATGAGCAGTTCTTC.